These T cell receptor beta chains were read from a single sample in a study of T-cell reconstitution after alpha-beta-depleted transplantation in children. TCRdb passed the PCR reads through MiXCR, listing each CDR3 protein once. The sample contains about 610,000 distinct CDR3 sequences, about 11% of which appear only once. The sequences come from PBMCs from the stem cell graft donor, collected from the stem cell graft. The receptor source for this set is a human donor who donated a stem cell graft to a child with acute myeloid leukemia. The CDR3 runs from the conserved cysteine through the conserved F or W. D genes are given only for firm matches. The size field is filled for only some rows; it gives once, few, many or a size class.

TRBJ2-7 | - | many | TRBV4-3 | TGCGCCAGCAGCCAGCAGAGGGAGTACGAGCAGTACTTC | CASSQQREYEQYF
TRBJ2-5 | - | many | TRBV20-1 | TGCAGTGCTAGAATGGTGGGAAAAGAGACCCAGTACTTC | CSARMVGKETQYF
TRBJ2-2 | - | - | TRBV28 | TGTGCCAGCACCACTGGGACAGCGGGACGGTCCGGGGAGCTGTTTTTT | CASTTGTAGRSGELFF
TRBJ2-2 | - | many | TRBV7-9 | TGTGCCAGCAGCTTCTTTGGGGTGAACACCGGGGAGCTGTTTTTT | CASSFFGVNTGELFF
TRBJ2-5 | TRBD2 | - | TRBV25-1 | TGTGCCAGCAGTGATACCCGGGGGGGTCCGAAAGAGACCCAGTACTTC | CASSDTRGGPKETQYF
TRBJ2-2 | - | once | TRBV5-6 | TGTGCCAGCAGCTTCAGCCAATCATTTATTAACACCGGGGAGCTGTTTTTT | CASSFSQSFINTGELFF
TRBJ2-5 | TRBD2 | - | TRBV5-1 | TGCGCCAGCAGCTCTAGCGGAATTAAAGAGACCCAGTACTTC | CASSSSGIKETQYF
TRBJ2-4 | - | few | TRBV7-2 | TGTGCCAGCAGCTTAGGAACAAGTCAGTACTTC | CASSLGTSQYF
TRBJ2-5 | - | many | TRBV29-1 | TGCAGCGTTGATTCGGGGGCAGCAGAGACCCAGTACTTC | CSVDSGAAETQYF
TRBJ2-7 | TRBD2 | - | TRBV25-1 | TGTGCCAGCAGTGAAGCAGCGGGAGCCTACGAGCAGTACTTC | CASSEAAGAYEQYF
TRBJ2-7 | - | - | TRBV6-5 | TGTGCCAGCGGGCAGGGGAGCGAGCAGTACTTC | CASGQGSEQYF
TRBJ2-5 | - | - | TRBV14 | TGTGCCAGCAGCCAAGGCCCCCTGAAGACCCAGTACTTC | CASSQGPLKTQYF
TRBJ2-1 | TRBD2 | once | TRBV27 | TGTGCCAGCAGTCCGGGACTAGCGGGAGAGGGAGAAGTTGGGCAGTTCTTC | CASSPGLAGEGEVGQFF
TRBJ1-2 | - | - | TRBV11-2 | TGTGCCAGCAGCTTAGACTACGGGTCCAGACGCAGCGATGGCTACACCTTC | CASSLDYGSRRSDGYTF
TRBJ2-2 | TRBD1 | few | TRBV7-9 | TGTGCCAGCGGGACAGGCCCCGGGGAGCTGTTTTTT | CASGTGPGELFF
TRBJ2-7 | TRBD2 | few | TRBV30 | TGTGCCTGGAGTGTACGGGGGACTAGCGGATACGAGCAGTACTTC | CAWSVRGTSGYEQYF
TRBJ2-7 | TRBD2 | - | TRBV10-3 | TGTGCCATCAGTGGGACTAGCGGGAGAGAGGGGCAGTACTTC | CAISGTSGREGQYF
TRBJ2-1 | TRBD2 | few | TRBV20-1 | TGCAGTGCTAGTGACGGGAGCGGGAGAAGGCATGAGCAGTTCTTC | CSASDGSGRRHEQFF
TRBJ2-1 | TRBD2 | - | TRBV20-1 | TGCAGTGCTAAGTCTAGCGGGAGGTCAGAGCAGTTCTTC | CSAKSSGRSEQFF
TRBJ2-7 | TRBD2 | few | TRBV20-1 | TGCAGTGCCTCTCCGGGGGGTAGCGAGCAGTACTTC | CSASPGGSEQYF
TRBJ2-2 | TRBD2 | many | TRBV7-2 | TGTGCCATCCCGACTAGCGGGAGGGTTACCGGGGAGCTGTTTTTT | CAIPTSGRVTGELFF
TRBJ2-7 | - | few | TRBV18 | TGTGCCAGCTCTGCCGGGACTTTCTACGAGCAGTACTTC | CASSAGTFYEQYF
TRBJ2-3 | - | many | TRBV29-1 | TGCAGCGTTTCCAGGGGTTCAGATACGCAGTATTTT | CSVSRGSDTQYF
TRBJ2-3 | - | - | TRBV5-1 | TGCGCCAGCAGCTTGGTCGAGGTCACAGATACGCAGTATTTT | CASSLVEVTDTQYF
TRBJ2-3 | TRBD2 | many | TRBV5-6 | TGTGCCAGCAGCTCATTACGGACTAGCGGGAGGACCACAGATACGCAGTATTTT | CASSSLRTSGRTTDTQYF
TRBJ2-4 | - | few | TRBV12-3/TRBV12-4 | TGTGCCAGCAGCCCAACCTACCAGATCAAAAACATTCAGTACTTC | CASSPTYQIKNIQYF
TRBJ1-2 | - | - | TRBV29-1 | TGCAGCGTTGAAGGCAGTAACGGCTACACCTTC | CSVEGSNGYTF
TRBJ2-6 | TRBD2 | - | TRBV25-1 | TGTGCCAGCAGTGGGGGGACTAGGCCCTCTGGGGCCAACGTCCTGACTTTC | CASSGGTRPSGANVLTF
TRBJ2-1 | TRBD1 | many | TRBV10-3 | TGTGCCATCAGGGCGGGGACAGGGAACAATGAGCAGTTCTTC | CAIRAGTGNNEQFF
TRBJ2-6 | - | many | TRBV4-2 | TGTGCCAGCAGCCAAGTCCAGTTAGAGATCTCTGGGGCCAACGTCCTGACTTTC | CASSQVQLEISGANVLTF
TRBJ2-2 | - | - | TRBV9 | TGTGCCAGCAGCGTAGGATTGGCTTGGCAGACTAACACCGGGGAGCTGTTTTTT | CASSVGLAWQTNTGELFF
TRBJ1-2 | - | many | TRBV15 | TGTGCCACCAGCAGCACCTTTTTCCGGGACACTTCTAACTATGGCTACACCTTC | CATSSTFFRDTSNYGYTF
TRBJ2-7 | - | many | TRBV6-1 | TGTGCCGCGGCCCCTACGAGCCTGAAGGGCGAGCAGTACTTC | CAAAPTSLKGEQYF
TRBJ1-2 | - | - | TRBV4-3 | TGCGCCAGCAGCCAAGATGCCGGGGTTCCCTATGGCTACACCTTC | CASSQDAGVPYGYTF
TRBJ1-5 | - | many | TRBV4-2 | TGTGCCAGCAGCCAAGATCAGGGAAGGGCCCTCAATCAGCCCCAGCATTTT | CASSQDQGRALNQPQHF
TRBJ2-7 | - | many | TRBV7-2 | TGTGCCAGCAGCTTAGAACTAGCCCGGGGAGCCTACGAGCAGTACTTC | CASSLELARGAYEQYF
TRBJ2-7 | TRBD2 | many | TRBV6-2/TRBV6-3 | TGTGCCAGCAGTCCCCTGGGACTAGCGGGAGCCTACGAGCAGTACTTC | CASSPLGLAGAYEQYF
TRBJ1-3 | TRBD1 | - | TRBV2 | TGTGCCTGCAGTGCCGGGACAGGGGCACCGTTCAGCTCTGGAAACACCATATATTTT | CACSAGTGAPFSSGNTIYF
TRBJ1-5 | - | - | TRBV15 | TGTGCCACCAGCAGAGAACAGGGAGGCAATCAGCCCCAGCATTTT | CATSREQGGNQPQHF
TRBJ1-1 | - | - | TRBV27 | TGTGCCAGCAGGCAACCCTACACTGAAGCTTTCTTT | CASRQPYTEAFF
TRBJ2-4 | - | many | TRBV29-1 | TGCAGCGTTGTTTTTCCGGGAGTACTTCTCATAGCCAAAAACATTCAGTACTTC | CSVVFPGVLLIAKNIQYF
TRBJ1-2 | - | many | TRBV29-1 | TGCAGCTCCTCGAGGGGCTGGGATGGCTACACCTTC | CSSSRGWDGYTF
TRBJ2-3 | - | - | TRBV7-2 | TGTGCCAGCAGCCAAGGGGGACTGGTACAGCAGTATTTT | CASSQGGLVQQYF
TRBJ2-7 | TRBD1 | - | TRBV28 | TGTGCCAGCGGGACAGGGCTCTACGAGCAGTACTTC | CASGTGLYEQYF
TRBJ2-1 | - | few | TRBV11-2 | TGTGCCAGCAGCTTAGATCGGGCTGACGGTGAGCAGTTCTTC | CASSLDRADGEQFF
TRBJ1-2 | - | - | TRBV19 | TGTGCCAGTTTACAGGGTGCCCTTAATGGCTACACCTTC | CASLQGALNGYTF
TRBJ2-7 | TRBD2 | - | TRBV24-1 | TGTGCCACCAGTGCGGCGGGAGGGCCCTACGAGCAGTACTTC | CATSAAGGPYEQYF
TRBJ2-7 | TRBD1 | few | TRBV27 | TGTGCCAGCAGTTTAGGACAGGGGGCTTTCTACGAGCAGTACTTC | CASSLGQGAFYEQYF
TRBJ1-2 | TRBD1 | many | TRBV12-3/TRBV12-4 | TGTGCCAGCAGTTCCCGGGACAGGGGATATGGCTACACCTTC | CASSSRDRGYGYTF
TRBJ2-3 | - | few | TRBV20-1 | TGCAGTGCTAGGCCAGGAGTCGCAGATACGCAGTATTTT | CSARPGVADTQYF
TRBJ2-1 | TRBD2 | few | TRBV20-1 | TGCAGTGCGATGACTAGCGGGTCCGTCGCGGGGTATGAGCAGTTCTTC | CSAMTSGSVAGYEQFF
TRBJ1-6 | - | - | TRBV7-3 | TGTGCCAGCAGCTCTTCTTCTCTTTCACCCCTCCACTTT | CASSSSSLSPLHF
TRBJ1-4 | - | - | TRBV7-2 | TGTGCCAGCAGCTCCCCTGGCGCGGGAAATGAAAAACTGTTTTTT | CASSSPGAGNEKLFF
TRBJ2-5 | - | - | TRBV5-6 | TGTGCCAGCAGCTTGTTTAACTCGGAGACCCAGTACTTC | CASSLFNSETQYF
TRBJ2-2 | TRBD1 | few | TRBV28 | TGTGCCAGCAGGGGGTTGACAGGGATTAACACCGGGGAGCTGTTTTTT | CASRGLTGINTGELFF
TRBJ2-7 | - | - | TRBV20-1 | TGCAGTGCCATCGGACAGCCCTACGAGCAGTACTTC | CSAIGQPYEQYF
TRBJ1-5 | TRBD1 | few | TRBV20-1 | TGCAGTGTCGCCCGAGGGACAGGGAACGAACAGCCCCAGCATTTT | CSVARGTGNEQPQHF
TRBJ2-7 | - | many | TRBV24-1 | TGTGCCACCCCCTGGGCCCGGCAGGGAGGCCACGAGCAGTACTTC | CATPWARQGGHEQYF
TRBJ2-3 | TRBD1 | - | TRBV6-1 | TGTGCCAGCAGTCCCCGGGACAGGGGGTCAACAGATACGCAGTATTTT | CASSPRDRGSTDTQYF
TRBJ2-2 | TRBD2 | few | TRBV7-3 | TGTGCCAGCAGCTTGGACGGGAGGGCCTCCGGGGAGCTGTTTTTT | CASSLDGRASGELFF